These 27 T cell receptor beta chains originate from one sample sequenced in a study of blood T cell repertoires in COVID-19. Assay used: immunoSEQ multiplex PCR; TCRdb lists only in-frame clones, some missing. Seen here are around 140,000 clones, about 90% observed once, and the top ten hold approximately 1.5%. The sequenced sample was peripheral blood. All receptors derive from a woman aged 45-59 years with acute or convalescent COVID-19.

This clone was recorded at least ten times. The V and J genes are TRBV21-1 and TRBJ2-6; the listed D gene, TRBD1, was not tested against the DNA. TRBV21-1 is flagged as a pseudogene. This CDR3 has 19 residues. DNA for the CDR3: TGTGCCAGCAGCAAATGGCTTGGGACAGGGTCGGCAGGGGCCAACGTCCTGACTTTC. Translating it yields CASSKWLGTGSAGANVLTF.

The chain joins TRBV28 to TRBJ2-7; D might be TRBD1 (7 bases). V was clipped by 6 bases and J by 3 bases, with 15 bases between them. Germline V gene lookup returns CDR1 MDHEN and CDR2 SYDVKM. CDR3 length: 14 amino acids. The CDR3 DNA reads TGTGCCAGCAGCCTGCAGGGGGGACACTACGAGCAGTACTTC. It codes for CASSLQGGHYEQYF. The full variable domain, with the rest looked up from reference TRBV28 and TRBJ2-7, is DVKVTQSSRYLVKRTGEKVFLECVQDMDHENMFWYRQDPGLGLRLIYFSYDVKMKEKGDIPEGYSVSREKKERFSLILESASTNQTSMYLCASSLQGGHYEQYFGPGTRLTVT.

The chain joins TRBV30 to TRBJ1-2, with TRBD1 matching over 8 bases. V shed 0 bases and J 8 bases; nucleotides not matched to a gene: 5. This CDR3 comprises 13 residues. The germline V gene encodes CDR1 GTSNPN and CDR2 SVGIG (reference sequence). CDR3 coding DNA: TGTGCCTGGAGTGTAGGACAGGGAAGAGGCTACACCTTC. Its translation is CAWSVGQGRGYTF.

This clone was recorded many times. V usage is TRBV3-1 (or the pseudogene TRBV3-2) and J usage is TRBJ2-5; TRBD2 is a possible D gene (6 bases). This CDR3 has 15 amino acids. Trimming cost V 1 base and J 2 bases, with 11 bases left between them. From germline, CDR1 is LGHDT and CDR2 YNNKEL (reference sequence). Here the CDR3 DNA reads TGTGCCAGCAGCCAAGCCCTACTAGCACAAGAGACCCAGTACTTC. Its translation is CASSQALLAQETQYF.

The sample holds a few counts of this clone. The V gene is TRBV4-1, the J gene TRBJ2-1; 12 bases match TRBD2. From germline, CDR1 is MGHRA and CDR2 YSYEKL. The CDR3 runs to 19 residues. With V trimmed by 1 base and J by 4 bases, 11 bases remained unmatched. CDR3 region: CASSQVVGTSGRTYNEQFF. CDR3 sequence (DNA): TGCGCCAGCAGCCAAGTAGTGGGTACTAGCGGGAGGACTTACAATGAGCAGTTCTTC.

CDR3 region: CASSLGEGQWTEAFF. The CDR3 nucleotides are TGTGCCAGCAGCTTGGGGGAGGGGCAGTGGACTGAAGCTTTCTTT. This chain links TRBV5-4 with TRBJ1-1; maybe TRBD1 (5 bases). The CDR3 has 15 amino acids. Germline CDR1 and CDR2: SGHNT and YYREEE (reference sequence). Trimming cost V 0 bases and J 5 bases, with 14 bases left between them.

The CDR3 region has the DNA TGTGCCAGTAGTATAGGAGGCCAGTTAAATCAGCCCCAGCATTTT. This codes for CASSIGGQLNQPQHF. The gene calls are TRBV19 and TRBJ1-5; D remains unclear. Germline lookup yields CDR1 LNHDA and CDR2 SQIVND (reference sequence). The CDR3 sequence is 15 residues long. Trimming removed 1 base at V and 4 bases at J, with 11 bases between.

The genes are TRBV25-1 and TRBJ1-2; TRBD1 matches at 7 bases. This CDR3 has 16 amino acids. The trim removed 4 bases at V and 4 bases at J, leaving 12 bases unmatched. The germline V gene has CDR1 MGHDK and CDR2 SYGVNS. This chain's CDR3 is CASSGLGTADFYGYTF. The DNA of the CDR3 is TGTGCCAGCAGTGGCCTCGGGACAGCGGACTTCTATGGCTACACCTTC.

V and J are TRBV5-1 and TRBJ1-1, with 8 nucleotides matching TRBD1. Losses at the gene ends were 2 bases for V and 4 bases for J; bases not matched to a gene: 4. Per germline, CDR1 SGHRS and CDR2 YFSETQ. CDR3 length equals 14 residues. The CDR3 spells CASSFFQGATEAFF. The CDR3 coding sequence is TGCGCCAGCAGCTTCTTTCAGGGGGCCACTGAAGCTTTCTTT.

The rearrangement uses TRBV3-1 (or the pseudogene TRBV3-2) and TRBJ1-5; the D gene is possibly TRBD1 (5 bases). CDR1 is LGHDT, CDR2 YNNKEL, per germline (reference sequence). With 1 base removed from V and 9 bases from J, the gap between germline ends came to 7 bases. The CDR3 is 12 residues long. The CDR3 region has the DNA TGTGCCAGCAGCCAAGGGCAGGGGCCCCAGCATTTT. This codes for CASSQGQGPQHF.

The CDR3 reads CASRRRGGEQYF. CDR3 sequence (DNA): TGTGCCAGCAGGCGCCGTGGGGGGGAGCAGTACTTC. The rearrangement joins TRBV5-4 to TRBJ2-7; perhaps TRBD2 as D (6 bases). The CDR3 covers 12 residues. V was trimmed by 5 bases and J by 7 bases, leaving 13 bases between them. The germline gives CDR1 SGHNT, CDR2 YYREEE (reference sequence).

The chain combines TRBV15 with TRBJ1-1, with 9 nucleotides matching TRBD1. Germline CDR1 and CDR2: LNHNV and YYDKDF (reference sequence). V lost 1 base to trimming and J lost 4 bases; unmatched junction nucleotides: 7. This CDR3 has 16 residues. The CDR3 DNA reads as TGTGCCACCAGCAGAGGGGACAGGGTAGGTTTCACTGAAGCTTTCTTT. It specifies CATSRGDRVGFTEAFF.

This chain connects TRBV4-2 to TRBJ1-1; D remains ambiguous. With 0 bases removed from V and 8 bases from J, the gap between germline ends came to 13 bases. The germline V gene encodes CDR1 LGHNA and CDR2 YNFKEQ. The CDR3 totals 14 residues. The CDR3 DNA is TGTGCCAGCAGCCAAGACCGGGTGATCGGAGAAGCTTTCTTT. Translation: CASSQDRVIGEAFF.

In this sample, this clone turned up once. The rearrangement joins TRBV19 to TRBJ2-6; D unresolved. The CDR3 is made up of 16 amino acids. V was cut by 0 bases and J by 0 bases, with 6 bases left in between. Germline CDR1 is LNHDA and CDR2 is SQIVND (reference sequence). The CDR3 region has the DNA TGTGCCAGTAGTATAGATCTGTTCTCTGGGGCCAACGTCCTGACTTTC. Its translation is CASSIDLFSGANVLTF.

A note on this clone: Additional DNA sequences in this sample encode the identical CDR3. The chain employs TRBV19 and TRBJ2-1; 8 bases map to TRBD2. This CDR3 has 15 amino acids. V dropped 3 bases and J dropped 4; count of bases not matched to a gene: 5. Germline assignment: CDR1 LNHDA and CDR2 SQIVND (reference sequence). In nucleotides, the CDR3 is TGTGCCAGTAGTATGTTTAGCGGGGTTTACAATGAGCAGTTCTTC. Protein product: CASSMFSGVYNEQFF. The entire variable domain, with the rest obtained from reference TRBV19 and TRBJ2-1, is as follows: DGGITQSPKYLFRKEGQNVTLSCEQNLNHDAMYWYRQDPGQGLRLIYYSQIVNDFQKGDIAEGYSVSREKKESFPLTVTSAQKNPTAFYLCASSMFSGVYNEQFFGPGTRLTVL.

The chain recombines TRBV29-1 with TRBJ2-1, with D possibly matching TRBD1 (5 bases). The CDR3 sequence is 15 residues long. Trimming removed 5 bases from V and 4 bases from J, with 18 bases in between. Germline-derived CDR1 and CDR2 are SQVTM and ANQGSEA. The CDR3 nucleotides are TGCAGCGTTTTTGGGGCCTCACTACATTACAATGAGCAGTTCTTC. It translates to CSVFGASLHYNEQFF.

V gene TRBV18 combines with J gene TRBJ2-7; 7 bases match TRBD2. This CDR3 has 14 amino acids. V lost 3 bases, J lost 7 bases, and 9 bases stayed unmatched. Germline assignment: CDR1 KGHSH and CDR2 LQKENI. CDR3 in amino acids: CASSPGLAEGEQYF. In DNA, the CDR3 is TGTGCCAGCTCACCTGGGCTAGCGGAGGGAGAGCAGTACTTC.

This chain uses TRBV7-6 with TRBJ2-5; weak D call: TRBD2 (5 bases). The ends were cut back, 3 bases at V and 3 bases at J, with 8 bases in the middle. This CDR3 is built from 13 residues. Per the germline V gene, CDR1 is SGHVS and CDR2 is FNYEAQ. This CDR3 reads CASSFGEEETQYF. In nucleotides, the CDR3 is TGTGCCAGCAGCTTCGGGGAAGAAGAGACCCAGTACTTC.

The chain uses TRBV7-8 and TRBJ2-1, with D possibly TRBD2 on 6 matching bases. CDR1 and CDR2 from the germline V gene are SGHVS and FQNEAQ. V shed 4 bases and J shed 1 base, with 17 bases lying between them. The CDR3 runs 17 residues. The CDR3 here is CASSSLGGTASYNEQFF. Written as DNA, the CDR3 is TGTGCCAGCAGCTCCTTGGGGGGAACTGCGTCCTACAATGAGCAGTTCTTC.

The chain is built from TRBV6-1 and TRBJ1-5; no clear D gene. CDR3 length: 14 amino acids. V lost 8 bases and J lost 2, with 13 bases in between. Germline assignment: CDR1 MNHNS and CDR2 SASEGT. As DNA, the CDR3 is TGTGCCAGCTGTGCTCGAGCTGGCAATCAGCCCCAGCATTTT. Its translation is CASCARAGNQPQHF.

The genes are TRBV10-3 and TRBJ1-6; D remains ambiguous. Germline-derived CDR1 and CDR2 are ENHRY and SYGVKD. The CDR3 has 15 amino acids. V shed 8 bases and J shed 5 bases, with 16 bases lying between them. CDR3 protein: CAISDGVEDNSPLHF. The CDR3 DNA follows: TGTGCCATCTCTGACGGGGTGGAGGATAATTCACCCCTCCACTTT.

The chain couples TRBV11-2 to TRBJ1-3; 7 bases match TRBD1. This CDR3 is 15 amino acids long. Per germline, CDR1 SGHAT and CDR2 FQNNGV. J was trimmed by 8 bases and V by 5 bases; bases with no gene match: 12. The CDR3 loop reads CASSDRDPGGDTIYF. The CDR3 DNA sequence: TGTGCCAGCAGCGACAGGGACCCCGGAGGGGACACCATATATTTT. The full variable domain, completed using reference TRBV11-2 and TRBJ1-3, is EAGVAQSPRYKIIEKRQSVAFWCNPISGHATLYWYQQILGQGPKLLIQFQNNGVVDDSQLPKDRFSAERLKGVDSTLKIQPAKLEDSAVYLCASSDRDPGGDTIYFGEGSWLTVV.

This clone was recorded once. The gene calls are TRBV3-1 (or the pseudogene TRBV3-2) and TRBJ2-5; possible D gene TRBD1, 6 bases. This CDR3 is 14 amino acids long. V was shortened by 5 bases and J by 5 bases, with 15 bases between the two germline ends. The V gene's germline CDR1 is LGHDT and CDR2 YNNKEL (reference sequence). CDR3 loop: CASSTRGMGETQYF. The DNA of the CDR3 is TGTGCCAGCAGCACCAGGGGAATGGGCGAGACCCAGTACTTC.

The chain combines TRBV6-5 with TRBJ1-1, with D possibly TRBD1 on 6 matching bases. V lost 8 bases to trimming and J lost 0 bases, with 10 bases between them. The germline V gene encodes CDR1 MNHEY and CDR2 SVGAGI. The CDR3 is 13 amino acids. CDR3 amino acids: CASYRELNTEAFF. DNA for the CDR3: TGTGCCAGCTACAGGGAATTGAACACTGAAGCTTTCTTT.

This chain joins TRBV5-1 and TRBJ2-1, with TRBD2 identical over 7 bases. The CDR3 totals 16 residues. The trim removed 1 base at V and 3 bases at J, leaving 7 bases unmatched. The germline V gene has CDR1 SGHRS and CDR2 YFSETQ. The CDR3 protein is CASSLFRSGNYNEQFF. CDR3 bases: TGCGCCAGCAGCTTGTTCCGGAGCGGGAACTACAATGAGCAGTTCTTC.

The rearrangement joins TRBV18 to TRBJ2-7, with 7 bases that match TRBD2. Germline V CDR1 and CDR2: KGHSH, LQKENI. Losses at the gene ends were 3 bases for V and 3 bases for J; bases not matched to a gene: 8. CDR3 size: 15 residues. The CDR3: CASSPPGGSYYEQYF. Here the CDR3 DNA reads TGTGCCAGCTCACCTCCTGGCGGGAGTTACTACGAGCAGTACTTC.

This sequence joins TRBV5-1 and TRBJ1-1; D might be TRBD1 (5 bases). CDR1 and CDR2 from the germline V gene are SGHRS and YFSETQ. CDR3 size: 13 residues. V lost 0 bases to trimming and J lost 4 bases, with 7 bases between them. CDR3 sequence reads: CASSLDGATEAFF. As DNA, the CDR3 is TGCGCCAGCAGCTTGGATGGGGCCACTGAAGCTTTCTTT.